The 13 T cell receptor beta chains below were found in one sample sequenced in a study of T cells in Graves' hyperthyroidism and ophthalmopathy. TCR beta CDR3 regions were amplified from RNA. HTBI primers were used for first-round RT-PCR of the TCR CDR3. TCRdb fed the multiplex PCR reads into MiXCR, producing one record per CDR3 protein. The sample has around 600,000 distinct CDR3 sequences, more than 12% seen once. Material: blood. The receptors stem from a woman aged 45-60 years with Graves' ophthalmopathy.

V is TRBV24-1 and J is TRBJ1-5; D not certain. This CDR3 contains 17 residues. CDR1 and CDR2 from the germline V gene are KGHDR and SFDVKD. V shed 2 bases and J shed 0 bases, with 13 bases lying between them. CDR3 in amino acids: CATSDSHLTYSNQPQHF. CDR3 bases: TGTGCCACCAGTGATTCCCATCTGACATATAGCAATCAGCCCCAGCATTTT.

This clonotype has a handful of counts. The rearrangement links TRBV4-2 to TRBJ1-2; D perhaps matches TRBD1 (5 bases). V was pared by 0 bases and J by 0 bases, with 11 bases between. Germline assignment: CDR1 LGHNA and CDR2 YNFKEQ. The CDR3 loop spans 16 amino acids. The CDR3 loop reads CASSQDWGKTNYGYTF. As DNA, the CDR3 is TGTGCCAGCAGCCAAGATTGGGGCAAAACTAACTATGGCTACACCTTC.

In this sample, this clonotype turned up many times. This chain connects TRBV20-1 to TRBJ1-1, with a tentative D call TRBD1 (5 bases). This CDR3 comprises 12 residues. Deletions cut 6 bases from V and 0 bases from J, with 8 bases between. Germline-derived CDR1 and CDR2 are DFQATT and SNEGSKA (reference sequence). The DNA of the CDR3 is TGCAGTGCGGGACCAATGAACACTGAAGCTTTCTTT. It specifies CSAGPMNTEAFF.

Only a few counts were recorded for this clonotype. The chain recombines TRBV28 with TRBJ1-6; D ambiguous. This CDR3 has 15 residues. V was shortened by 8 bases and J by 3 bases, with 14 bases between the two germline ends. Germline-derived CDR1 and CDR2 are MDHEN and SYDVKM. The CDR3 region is CASGLLEDYNSPLHF. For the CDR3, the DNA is TGTGCCAGCGGCCTTTTGGAGGACTATAATTCACCCCTCCACTTT.

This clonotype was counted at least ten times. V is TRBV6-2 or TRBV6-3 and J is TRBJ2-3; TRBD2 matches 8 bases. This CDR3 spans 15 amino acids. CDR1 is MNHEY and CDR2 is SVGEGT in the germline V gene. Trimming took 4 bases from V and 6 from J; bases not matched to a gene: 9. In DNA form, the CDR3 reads TGTGCCAGCAGTTCGAGGACTAGCCTGAGGGATACGCAGTATTTT. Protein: CASSSRTSLRDTQYF.

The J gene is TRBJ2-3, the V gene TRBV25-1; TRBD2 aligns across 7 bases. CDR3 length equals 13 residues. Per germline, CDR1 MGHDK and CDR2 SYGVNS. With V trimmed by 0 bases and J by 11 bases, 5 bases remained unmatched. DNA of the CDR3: TGTGCCAGCAGTGAATATGTGGGGAGGGGGCAGTATTTT. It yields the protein CASSEYVGRGQYF.

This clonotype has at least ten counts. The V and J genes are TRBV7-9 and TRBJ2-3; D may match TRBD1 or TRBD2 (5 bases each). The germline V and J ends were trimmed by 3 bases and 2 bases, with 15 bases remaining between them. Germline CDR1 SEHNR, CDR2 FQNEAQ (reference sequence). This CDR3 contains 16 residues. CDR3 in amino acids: CASSLGDPAVTDTQYF. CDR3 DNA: TGTGCCAGCAGCTTGGGGGACCCAGCAGTCACAGATACGCAGTATTTT.

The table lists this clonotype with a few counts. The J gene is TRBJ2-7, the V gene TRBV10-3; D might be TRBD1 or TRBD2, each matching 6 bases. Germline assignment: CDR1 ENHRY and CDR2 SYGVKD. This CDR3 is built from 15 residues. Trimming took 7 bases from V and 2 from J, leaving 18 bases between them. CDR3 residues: CAIMGAEEGTYEQYF. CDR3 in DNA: TGTGCCATCATGGGGGCGGAGGAGGGGACCTACGAGCAGTACTTC.

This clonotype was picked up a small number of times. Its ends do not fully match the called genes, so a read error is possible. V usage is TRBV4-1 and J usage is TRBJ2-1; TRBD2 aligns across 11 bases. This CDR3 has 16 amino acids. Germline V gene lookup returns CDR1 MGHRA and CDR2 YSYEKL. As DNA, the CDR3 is TGCGCCAGCAGCCAAGAAAGACTAGCGGGATACAGTGAGCAGTTCTTC. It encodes CASSQERLAGYSEQFF.

This chain's CDR3 is CARTPGGGIADYEQFF. The CDR3 DNA reads TGTGCCAGAACTCCCGGGGGAGGGATAGCAGATTATGAGCAGTTCTTC. The rearrangement links TRBV6-1 to TRBJ2-1, with TRBD2 matching over 7 bases. This CDR3 spans 16 amino acids. The germline gives CDR1 MNHNS, CDR2 SASEGT. Germline trimming cut 9 bases from V and 8 bases from J; bases unmatched to any gene: 19.

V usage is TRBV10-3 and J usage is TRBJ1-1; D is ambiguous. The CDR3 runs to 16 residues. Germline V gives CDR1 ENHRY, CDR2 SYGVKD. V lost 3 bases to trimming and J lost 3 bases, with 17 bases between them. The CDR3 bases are TGTGCCATCAGTGAATGGACCCGGAGTGTGGACACTGAAGCTTTCTTT. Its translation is CAISEWTRSVDTEAFF.

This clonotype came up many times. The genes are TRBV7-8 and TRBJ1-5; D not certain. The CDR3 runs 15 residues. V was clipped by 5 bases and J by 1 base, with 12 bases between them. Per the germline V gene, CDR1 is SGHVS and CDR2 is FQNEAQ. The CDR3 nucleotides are TGTGCCAGCAGCCCCAGTACAGAAAGCAATCAGCCCCAGCATTTT. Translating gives CASSPSTESNQPQHF.

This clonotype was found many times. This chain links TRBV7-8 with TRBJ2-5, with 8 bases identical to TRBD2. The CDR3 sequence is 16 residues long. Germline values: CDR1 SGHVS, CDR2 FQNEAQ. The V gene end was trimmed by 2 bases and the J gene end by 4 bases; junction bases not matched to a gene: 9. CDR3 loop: CASSLRTGGPSETQYF. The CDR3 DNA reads TGTGCCAGCAGCTTAAGGACGGGAGGGCCCTCAGAGACCCAGTACTTC.